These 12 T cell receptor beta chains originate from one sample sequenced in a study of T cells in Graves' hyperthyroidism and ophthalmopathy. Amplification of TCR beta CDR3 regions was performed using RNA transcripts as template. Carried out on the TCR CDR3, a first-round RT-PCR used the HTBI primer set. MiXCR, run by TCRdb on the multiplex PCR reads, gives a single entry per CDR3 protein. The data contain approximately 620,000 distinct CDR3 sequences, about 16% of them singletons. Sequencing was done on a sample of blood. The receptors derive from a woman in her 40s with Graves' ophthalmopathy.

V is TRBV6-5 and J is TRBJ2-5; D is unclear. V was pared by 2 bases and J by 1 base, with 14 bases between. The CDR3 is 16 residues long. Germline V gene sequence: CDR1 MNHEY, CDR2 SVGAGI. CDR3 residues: CASSYPARVPQETQYF. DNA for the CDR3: TGTGCCAGCAGTTACCCCGCACGGGTCCCCCAAGAGACCCAGTACTTC.

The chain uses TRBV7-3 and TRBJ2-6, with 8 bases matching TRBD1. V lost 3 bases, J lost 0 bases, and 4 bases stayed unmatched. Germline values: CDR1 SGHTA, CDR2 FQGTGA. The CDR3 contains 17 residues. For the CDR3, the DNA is TGTGCCAGCAGCTTGCAGGGGGCGCTCTCTGGGGCCAACGTCCTGACTTTC. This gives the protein CASSLQGALSGANVLTF.

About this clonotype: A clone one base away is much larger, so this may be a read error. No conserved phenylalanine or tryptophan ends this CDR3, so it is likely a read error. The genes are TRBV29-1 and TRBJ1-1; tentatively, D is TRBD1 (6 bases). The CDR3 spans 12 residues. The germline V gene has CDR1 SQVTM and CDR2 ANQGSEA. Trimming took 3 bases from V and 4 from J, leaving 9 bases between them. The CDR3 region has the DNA TGCAGCGTTGATCCCAGGGGCACTGAAGCTTTCCTT. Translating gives CSVDPRGTEAFL.

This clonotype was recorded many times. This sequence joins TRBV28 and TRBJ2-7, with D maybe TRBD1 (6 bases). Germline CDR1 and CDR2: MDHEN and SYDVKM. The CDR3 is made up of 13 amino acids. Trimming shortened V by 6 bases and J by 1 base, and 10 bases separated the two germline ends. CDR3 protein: CASRMTGSYEQYF. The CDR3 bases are TGTGCCAGCAGGATGACAGGTTCCTACGAGCAGTACTTC.

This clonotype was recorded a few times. The CDR3 here is CASSQRDRKNIQYF. CDR3 sequence (DNA): TGTGCCAGCAGCCAACGGGACAGGAAAAACATTCAGTACTTC. This chain joins TRBV3-1 and TRBJ2-4; 8 bases fit TRBD1. V lost 2 bases to trimming and J lost 4 bases; unmatched junction nucleotides: 1. CDR3 length: 14 amino acids. CDR1 LGHDT and CDR2 YNNKEL come from the germline V gene (reference sequence).

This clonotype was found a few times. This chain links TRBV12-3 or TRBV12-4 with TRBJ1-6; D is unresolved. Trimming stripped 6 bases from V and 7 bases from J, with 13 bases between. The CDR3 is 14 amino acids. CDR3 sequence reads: CASRKTRENSPLHF. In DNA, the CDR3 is TGTGCCAGCAGGAAAACAAGGGAAAATTCACCCCTCCACTTT.

This CDR3 is CATMTGANTGELFF. CDR3 sequence (DNA): TGTGCCACCATGACTGGAGCGAACACCGGGGAGCTGTTTTTT. The chain carries TRBV24-1 and TRBJ2-2; D gene ambiguous. The CDR3 consists of 14 residues. Germline CDR1 KGHDR, CDR2 SFDVKD. Deletions cut 8 bases from V and 0 bases from J, with 9 bases between.

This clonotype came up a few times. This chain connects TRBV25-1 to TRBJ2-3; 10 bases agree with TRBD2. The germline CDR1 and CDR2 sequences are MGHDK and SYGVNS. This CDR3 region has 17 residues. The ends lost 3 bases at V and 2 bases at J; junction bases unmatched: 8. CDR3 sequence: CASSDLGTSAITDTQYF. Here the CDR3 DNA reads TGTGCCAGCAGTGATCTGGGGACTAGCGCGATCACAGATACGCAGTATTTT.

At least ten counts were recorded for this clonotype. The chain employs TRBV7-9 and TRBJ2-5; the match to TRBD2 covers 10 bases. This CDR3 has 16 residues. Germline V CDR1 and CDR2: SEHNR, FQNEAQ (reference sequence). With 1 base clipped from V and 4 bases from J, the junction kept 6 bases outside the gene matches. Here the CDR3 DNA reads TGTGCCAGCAGCTTAGGTGGGAGCGGGAGGGGAGAGACCCAGTACTTC. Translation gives CASSLGGSGRGETQYF.

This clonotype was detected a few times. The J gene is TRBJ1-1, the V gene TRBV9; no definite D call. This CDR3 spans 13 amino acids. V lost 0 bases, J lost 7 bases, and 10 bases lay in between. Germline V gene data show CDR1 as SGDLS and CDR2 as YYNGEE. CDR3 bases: TGTGCCAGCAGCGTAGACAGCAGCTATGAAGCTTTCTTT. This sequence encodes CASSVDSSYEAFF.

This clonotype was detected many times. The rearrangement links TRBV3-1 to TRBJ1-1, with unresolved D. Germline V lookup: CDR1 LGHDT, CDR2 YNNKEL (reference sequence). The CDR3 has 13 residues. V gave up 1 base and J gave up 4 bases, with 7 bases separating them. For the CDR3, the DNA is TGTGCCAGCAGCCAAGGGGTGGGCACTGAAGCTTTCTTT. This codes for CASSQGVGTEAFF.

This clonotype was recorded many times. The CDR3 here is CSARTYFTGGKETQYF. In DNA, the CDR3 is TGCAGTGCTAGAACGTACTTTACAGGGGGCAAAGAGACCCAGTACTTC. V and J are TRBV20-1 and TRBJ2-5, with 9 bases matching TRBD1. V trimming: 2 bases; J trimming: 3 bases; junction bases outside the gene matches: 10. The CDR3 spans 16 residues. Germline V CDR1 and CDR2: DFQATT, SNEGSKA (reference sequence).